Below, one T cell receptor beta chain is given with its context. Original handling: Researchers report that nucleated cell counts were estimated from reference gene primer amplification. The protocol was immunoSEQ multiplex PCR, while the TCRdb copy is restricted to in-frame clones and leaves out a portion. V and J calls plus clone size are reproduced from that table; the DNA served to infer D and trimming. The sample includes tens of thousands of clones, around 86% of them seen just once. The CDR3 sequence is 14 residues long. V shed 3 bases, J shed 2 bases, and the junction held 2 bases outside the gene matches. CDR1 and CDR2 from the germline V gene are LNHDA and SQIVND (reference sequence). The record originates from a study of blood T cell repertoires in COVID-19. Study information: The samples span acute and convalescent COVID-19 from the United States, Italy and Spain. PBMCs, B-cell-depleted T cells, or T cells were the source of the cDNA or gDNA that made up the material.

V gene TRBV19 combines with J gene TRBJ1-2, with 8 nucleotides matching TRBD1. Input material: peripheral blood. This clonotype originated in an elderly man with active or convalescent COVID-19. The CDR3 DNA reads TGTGCCAGTAGTATGACAGGGGCCAACTATGGCTACACCTTC. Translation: CASSMTGANYGYTF.